This T cell receptor beta chain stems from a study of blood T cell repertoires in COVID-19 (dated by TCRdb to the early 2020s). Turning to the overall study: Samples from collaborators originated in the United States, Italy and Spain and spanned both the acute and convalescent phases of COVID-19. Deeply sampled blood TCRbeta repertoires from subjects exposed to, actively infected with, or recovered from COVID-19 were included in the dataset. The prospective study material was composed of cDNA or gDNA derived from T cells, B-cell-depleted T cells, or PBMCs. The repertoires were made available in a free public database intended to serve as a resource for research on the immune response to SARS-CoV-2. The sample metadata nearly always contained a de-identified subject ID, COVID-19 status, age in years and sex. The samples were drawn from the first 160 participants of the ongoing ImmuneRACE study and from some 1,300 subjects provided by 6 global collaborators. HLA class I and class II types, where available, came from metadata supplied by the sample provider rather than from assay-based typing. Points the paper makes about the study in general: The amount of clinical and demographic metadata varied by source and participant and was provided uncurated.

Concerning this clone itself: Its antigen is currently not known. No qualities accompany the bases; no much larger clone lies one base away.

Each collaborating institution followed its own protocols to collect whole blood in K2EDTA tubes. For TCRbeta analysis, collaborator samples were shipped as frozen whole blood, as isolated PBMCs, or as DNA extracted from either sample type. The immunoSEQ Assay, a bias-controlled multiplex PCR, was used to amplify TCRbeta CDR3 regions from genomic DNA. As for the original processing: The number of nucleated cells in each sample was estimated from the amplification of reference gene primers within the assay. To quantify the absolute abundance of each unique TCRbeta CDR3 rearrangement, sequence reads were collapsed and filtered. For each sample, productive Simpson clonality was calculated as the square root of Simpson's diversity index over productive rearrangements. This immuneACCESS table, as held by TCRdb, lists in-frame sequences with V and J called but not all clones. Of the missing ones, under half trace to an unresolved V gene in checked studies; the others have no known cause. That table supplies the V and J calls and clone size; D and trimming were determined from the DNA. This sample has roughly 180,000 clones in its table, and 86% of those were observed once. The top ten constitute about 0.95% of the sample.

This sequence was found in a man aged 18 to 29 with acute or convalescent COVID-19. Sequencing used peripheral blood.

The nucleotide sequence is given as TGTGCCAGCAGGGGGCTGGGACAGAACTATGGCTACACCTTC. This encodes CASRGLGQNYGYTF. The sequence is built from TRBV3-1 (or the pseudogene TRBV3-2) and TRBJ1-2; 7 junctional bases match TRBD1. CDR1 and CDR2, looked up from the germline V gene (reference sequence), are LGHDT and YNNKEL. From V the trimming removes 6 bases and from J it removes 2 bases, while the gene matches leave 6 bases of the junction unaccounted for. The CDR3 contains 14 residues, cysteine and phenylalanine counted. The DNA shown is the 42-base CDR3, in frame from base 1.